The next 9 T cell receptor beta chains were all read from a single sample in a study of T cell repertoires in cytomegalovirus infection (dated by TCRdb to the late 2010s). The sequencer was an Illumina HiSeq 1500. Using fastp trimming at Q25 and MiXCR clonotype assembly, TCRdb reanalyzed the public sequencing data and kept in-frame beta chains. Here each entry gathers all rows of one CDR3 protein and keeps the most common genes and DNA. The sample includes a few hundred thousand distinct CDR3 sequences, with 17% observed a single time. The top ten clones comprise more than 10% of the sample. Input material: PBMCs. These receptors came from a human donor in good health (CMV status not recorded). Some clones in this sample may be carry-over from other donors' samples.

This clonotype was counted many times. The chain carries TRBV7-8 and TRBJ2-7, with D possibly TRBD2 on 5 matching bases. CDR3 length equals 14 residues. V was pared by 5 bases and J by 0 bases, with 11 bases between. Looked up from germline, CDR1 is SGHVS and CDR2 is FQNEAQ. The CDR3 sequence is CASSPVGNSYEQYF. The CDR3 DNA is TGTGCCAGCAGCCCGGTCGGGAACTCCTACGAGCAGTACTTC.

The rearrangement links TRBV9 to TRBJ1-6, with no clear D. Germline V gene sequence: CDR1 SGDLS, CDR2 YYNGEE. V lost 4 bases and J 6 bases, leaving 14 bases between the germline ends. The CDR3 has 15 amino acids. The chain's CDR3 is CASSPLGFTNSPLHF. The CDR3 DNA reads TGTGCCAGCAGCCCCCTTGGGTTTACTAATTCACCCCTCCACTTT.

This CDR3 reads CASSVDRTGRRSYNEQFF. Here the CDR3 DNA reads TGTGCCAGCAGCGTAGATCGGACAGGGAGGCGGTCCTACAATGAGCAGTTCTTC. The chain uses TRBV9 and TRBJ2-1, with TRBD1 matching 8 bases. Germline values: CDR1 SGDLS, CDR2 YYNGEE. Losses at the gene ends were 0 bases for V and 1 base for J; bases not matched to a gene: 9. This CDR3 has 18 residues. The whole variable domain, filled in from reference TRBV9 and TRBJ2-1, reads DSGVTQTPKHLITATGQRVTLRCSPRSGDLSVYWYQQSLDQGLQFLIQYYNGEERAKGNILERFSAQQFPDLHSELNLSSLELGDSALYFCASSVDRTGRRSYNEQFFGPGTRLTVL.

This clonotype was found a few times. CDR3 DNA: TGTGCCAGCTCCGGCTTTGTTATTGGAAACACCATATATTTT. This codes for CASSGFVIGNTIYF. V usage is TRBV28 and J usage is TRBJ1-3; D is unclear. V shed 8 bases and J shed 3 bases, with 14 bases lying between them. From germline, CDR1 is MDHEN and CDR2 SYDVKM. CDR3 length equals 14 residues. Full variable domain (outside the CDR3, taken from reference TRBV28 and TRBJ1-3): DVKVTQSSRYLVKRTGEKVFLECVQDMDHENMFWYRQDPGLGLRLIYFSYDVKMKEKGDIPEGYSVSREKKERFSLILESASTNQTSMYLCASSGFVIGNTIYFGEGSWLTVV.

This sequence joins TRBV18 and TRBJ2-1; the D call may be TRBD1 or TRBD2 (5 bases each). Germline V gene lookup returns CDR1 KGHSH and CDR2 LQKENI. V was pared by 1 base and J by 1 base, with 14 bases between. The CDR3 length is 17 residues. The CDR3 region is CASSPLISRGSYNEQFF. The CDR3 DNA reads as TGTGCCAGCTCACCACTCATTTCGAGGGGTTCCTACAATGAGCAGTTCTTC.

CDR3 nucleotides: TGTGCCAGCAGTACCGCCCAGGGAATCGCTGAAGCTTTCTTT. Residues: CASSTAQGIAEAFF. This chain uses TRBV28 with TRBJ1-1; D perhaps matches TRBD1 (5 bases). Germline CDR1 is MDHEN and CDR2 is SYDVKM. V was clipped by 5 bases and J by 6 bases, with 16 bases between them. CDR3 length: 14 residues.

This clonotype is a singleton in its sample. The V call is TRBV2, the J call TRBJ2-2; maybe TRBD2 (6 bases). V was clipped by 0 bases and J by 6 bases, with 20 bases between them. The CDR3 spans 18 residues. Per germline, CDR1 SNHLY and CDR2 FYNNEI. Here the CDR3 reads CASSEAFWRGEASGELFF. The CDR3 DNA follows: TGTGCCAGCAGTGAAGCGTTTTGGCGGGGCGAGGCTTCCGGGGAGCTGTTTTTT. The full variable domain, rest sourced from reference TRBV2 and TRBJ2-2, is EPEVTQTPSHQVTQMGQEVILRCVPISNHLYFYWYRQILGQKVEFLVSFYNNEISEKSEIFDDQFSVERPDGSNFTLKIRSTKLEDSAMYFCASSEAFWRGEASGELFFGEGSRLTVL.

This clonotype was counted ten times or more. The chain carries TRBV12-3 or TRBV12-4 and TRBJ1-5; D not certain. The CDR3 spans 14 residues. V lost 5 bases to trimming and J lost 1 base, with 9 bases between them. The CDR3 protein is CASSADGSNQPQHF. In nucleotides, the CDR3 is TGTGCCAGCAGTGCGGACGGAAGCAATCAGCCCCAGCATTTT.

DNA for the CDR3: TGTGCCTGGAGTCTCCGGGCCCGGACCGAAGCTTTCTTT. Its translation: CAWSLRARTEAFF. This chain joins TRBV30 and TRBJ1-1; D is undetermined. The CDR3 spans 13 residues. Germline V gene data show CDR1 as GTSNPN and CDR2 as SVGIG (reference sequence). Trimming shortened V by 2 bases and J by 8 bases, and 15 bases separated the two germline ends.